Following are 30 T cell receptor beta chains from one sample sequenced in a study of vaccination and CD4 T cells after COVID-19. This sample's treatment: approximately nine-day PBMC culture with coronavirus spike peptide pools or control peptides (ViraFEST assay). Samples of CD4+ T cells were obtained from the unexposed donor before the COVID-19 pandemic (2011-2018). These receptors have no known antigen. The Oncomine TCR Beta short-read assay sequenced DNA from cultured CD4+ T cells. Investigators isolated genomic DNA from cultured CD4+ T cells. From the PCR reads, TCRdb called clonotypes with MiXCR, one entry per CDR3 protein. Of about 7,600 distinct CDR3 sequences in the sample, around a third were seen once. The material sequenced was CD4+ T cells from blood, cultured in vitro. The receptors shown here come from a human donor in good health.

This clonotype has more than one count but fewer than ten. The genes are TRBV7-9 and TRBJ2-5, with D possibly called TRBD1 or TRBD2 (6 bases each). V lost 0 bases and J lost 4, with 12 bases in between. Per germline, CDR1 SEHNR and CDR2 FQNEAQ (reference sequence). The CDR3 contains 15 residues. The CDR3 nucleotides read TGTGCCAGCAGCTTAGCGATAGGGGGAGGAGAGACCCAGTACTTC. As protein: CASSLAIGGGETQYF.

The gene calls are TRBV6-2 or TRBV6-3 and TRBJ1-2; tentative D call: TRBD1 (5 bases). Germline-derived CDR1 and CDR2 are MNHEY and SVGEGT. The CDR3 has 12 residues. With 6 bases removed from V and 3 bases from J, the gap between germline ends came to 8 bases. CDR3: CASRPGYYGYTF. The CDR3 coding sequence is TGTGCCAGCAGACCAGGGTACTATGGCTACACCTTC.

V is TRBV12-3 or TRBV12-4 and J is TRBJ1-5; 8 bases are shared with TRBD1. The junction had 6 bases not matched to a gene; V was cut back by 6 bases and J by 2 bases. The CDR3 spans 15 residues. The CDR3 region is CASRRQGLGNQPQHF. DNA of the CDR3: TGTGCCAGCAGACGACAGGGGCTCGGCAATCAGCCCCAGCATTTT.

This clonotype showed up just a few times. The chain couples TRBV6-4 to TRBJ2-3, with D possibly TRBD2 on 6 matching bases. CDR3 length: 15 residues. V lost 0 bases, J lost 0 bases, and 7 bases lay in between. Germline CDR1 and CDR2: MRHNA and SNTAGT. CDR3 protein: CASSDSAGSTDTQYF. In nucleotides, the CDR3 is TGTGCCAGCAGTGACTCGGCGGGAAGCACAGATACGCAGTATTTT.

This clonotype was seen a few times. The CDR3 coding sequence is TGTGCCAGCAGCTTAGTAATGGGGCAGGTGAACACTGAAGCTTTCTTT. Protein product: CASSLVMGQVNTEAFF. V and J are TRBV11-2 and TRBJ1-1; possibly TRBD1 for D (5 bases). CDR1 is SGHAT, CDR2 FQNNGV, per germline. CDR3 length: 16 residues. Trimming shortened V by 1 base and J by 0 bases, and 12 bases separated the two germline ends.

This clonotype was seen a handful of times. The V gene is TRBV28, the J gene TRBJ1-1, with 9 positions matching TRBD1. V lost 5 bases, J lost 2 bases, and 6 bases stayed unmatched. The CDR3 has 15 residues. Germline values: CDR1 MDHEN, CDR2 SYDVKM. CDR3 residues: CASSPSDRGNTEAFF. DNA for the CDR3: TGTGCCAGCAGTCCATCGGACAGGGGAAACACTGAAGCTTTCTTT.

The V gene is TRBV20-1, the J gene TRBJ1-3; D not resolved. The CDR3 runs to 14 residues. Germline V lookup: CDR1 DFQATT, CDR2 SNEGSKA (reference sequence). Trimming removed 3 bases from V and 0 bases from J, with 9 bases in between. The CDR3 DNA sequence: TGCAGTGCTAGGGAGACCGGCTCTGGAAACACCATATATTTT. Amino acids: CSARETGSGNTIYF.

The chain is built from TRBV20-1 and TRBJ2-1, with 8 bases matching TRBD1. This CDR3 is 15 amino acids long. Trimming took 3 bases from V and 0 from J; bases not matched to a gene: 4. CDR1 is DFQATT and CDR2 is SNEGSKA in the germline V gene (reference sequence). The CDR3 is CSASGQGSSYNEQFF. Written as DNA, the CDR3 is TGCAGTGCTAGTGGACAGGGCAGCTCCTACAATGAGCAGTTCTTC.

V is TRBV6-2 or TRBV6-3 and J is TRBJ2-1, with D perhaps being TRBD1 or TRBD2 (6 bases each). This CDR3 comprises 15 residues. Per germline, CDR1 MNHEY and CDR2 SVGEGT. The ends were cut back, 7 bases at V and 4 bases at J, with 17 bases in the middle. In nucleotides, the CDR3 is TGTGCCAGCATCACGGGTGGAGGGGGGTACAATGAGCAGTTCTTC. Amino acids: CASITGGGGYNEQFF.

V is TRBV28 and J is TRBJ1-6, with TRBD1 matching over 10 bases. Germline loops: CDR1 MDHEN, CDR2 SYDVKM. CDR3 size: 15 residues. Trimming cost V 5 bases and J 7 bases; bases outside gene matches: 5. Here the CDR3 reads CASSAQGQGNSPLHF. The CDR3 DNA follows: TGTGCCAGCAGTGCCCAGGGACAGGGGAATTCACCCCTCCACTTT. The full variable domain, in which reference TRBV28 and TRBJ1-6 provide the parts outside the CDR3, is DVKVTQSSRYLVKRTGEKVFLECVQDMDHENMFWYRQDPGLGLRLIYFSYDVKMKEKGDIPEGYSVSREKKERFSLILESASTNQTSMYLCASSAQGQGNSPLHFGNGTRLTVT.

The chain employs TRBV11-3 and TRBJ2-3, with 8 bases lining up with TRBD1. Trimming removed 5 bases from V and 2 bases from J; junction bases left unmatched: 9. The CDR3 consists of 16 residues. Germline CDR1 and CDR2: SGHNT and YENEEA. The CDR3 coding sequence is TGTGCCAGCAGCCCGGGACAGGACCTCTTCACAGATACGCAGTATTTT. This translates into CASSPGQDLFTDTQYF.

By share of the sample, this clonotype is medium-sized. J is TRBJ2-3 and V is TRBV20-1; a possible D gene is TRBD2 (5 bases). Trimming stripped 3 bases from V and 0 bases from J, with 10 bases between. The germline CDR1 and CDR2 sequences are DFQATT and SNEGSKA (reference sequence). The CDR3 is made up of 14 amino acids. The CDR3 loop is CSARLGGSTDTQYF. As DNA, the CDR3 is TGCAGTGCTAGGTTAGGAGGCAGCACAGATACGCAGTATTTT.

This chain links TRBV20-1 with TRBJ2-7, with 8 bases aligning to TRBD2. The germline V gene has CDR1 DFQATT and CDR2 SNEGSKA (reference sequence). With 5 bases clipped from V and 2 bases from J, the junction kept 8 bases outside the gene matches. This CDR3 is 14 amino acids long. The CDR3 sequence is CSASAGGVAYEQYF. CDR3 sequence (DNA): TGCAGTGCTTCTGCGGGAGGCGTTGCCTACGAGCAGTACTTC.

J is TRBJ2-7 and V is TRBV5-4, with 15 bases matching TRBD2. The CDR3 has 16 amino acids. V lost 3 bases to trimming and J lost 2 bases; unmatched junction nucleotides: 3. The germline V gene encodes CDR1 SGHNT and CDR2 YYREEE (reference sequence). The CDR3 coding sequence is TGTGCCAGCAGCTGGGGACTAGCGGGAGGCGCCTACGAGCAGTACTTC. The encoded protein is CASSWGLAGGAYEQYF.

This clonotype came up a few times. The CDR3: CASSDFGDKDYNEQFF. CDR3 nucleotide sequence: TGTGCCAGCAGTGACTTTGGGGACAAGGATTACAATGAGCAGTTCTTC. The chain is built from TRBV6-4 and TRBJ2-1; possible D gene TRBD1, 6 bases. Germline CDR1 reads MRHNA; CDR2 reads SNTAGT. CDR3 size: 16 residues. V lost 1 base and J 4 bases, leaving 14 bases between the germline ends.

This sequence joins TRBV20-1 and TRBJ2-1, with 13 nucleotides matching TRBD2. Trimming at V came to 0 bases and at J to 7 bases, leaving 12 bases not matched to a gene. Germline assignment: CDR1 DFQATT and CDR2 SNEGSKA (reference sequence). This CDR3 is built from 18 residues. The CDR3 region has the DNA TGCAGTGCTAGAGATTCACGGTTAGGGACTAGCGGGATTAATGAGCAGTTCTTC. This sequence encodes CSARDSRLGTSGINEQFF.

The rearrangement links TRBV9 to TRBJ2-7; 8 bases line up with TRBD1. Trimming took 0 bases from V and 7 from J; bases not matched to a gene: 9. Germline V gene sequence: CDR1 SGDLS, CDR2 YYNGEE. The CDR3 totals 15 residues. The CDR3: CASSVDPRGLREQYF. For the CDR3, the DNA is TGTGCCAGCAGCGTAGACCCCAGGGGGCTTAGGGAGCAGTACTTC.

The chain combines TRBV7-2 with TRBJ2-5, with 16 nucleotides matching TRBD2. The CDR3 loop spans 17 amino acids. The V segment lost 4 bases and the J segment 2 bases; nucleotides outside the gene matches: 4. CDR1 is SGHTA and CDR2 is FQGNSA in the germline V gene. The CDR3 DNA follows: TGTGCCAGCAGCTGGGGACTAGCGGGGGGGACTCAAGAGACCCAGTACTTC. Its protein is CASSWGLAGGTQETQYF.

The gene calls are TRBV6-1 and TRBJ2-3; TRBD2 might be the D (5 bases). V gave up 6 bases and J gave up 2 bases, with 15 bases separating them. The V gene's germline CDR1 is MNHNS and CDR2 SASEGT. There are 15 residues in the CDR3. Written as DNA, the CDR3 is TGTGCCAGCAGCCTCGCGGGCTCGTACACAGATACGCAGTATTTT. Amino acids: CASSLAGSYTDTQYF.

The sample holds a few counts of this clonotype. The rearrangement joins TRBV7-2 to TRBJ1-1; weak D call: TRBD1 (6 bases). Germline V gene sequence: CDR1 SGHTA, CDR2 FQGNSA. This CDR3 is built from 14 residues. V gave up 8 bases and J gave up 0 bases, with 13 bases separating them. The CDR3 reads CASHTGLVNTEAFF. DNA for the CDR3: TGTGCCAGCCATACAGGGTTGGTGAACACTGAAGCTTTCTTT.

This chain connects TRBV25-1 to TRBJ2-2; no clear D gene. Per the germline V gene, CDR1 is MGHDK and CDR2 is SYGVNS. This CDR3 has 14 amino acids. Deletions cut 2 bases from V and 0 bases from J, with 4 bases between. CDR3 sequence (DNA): TGTGCCAGCAGTGAAAATGCGAACACCGGGGAGCTGTTTTTT. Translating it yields CASSENANTGELFF.

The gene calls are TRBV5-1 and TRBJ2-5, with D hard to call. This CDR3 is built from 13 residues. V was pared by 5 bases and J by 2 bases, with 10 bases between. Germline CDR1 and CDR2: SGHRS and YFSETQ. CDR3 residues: CASRTLPQETQYF. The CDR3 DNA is TGCGCCAGCAGAACCTTGCCTCAAGAGACCCAGTACTTC.

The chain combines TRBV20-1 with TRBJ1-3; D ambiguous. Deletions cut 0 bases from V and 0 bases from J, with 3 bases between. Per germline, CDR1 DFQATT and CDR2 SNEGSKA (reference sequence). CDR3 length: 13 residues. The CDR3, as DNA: TGCAGTGCTAGAGATCCCTCTGGAAACACCATATATTTT. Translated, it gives CSARDPSGNTIYF.

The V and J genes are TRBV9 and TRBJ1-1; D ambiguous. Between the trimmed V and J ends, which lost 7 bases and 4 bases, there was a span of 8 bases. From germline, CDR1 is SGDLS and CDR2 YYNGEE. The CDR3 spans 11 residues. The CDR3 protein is CASSNLTEAFF. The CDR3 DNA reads TGTGCCAGCTCCAACCTCACTGAAGCTTTCTTT.

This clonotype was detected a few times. Here the CDR3 reads CATSDPKAGGQQTQYF. The DNA for the CDR3 is TGTGCCACCAGTGACCCTAAGGCGGGAGGGCAGCAGACCCAGTACTTC. V usage is TRBV24-1 and J usage is TRBJ2-5, with 9 bases that match TRBD2. CDR1 is KGHDR and CDR2 is SFDVKD in the germline V gene. The trim removed 4 bases at V and 6 bases at J, leaving 11 bases unmatched. This CDR3 has 16 amino acids.

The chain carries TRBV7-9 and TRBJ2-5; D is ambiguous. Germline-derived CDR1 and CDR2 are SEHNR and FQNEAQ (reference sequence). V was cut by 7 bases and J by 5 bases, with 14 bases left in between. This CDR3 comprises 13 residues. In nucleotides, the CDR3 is TGTGCCAGCACACCTAGGGCAGTGGAGACCCAGTACTTC. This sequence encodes CASTPRAVETQYF.

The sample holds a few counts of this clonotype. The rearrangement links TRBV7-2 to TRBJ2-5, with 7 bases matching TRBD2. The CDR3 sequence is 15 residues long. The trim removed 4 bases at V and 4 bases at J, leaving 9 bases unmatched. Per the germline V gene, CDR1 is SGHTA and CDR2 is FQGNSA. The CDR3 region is CASSSRVGGGETQYF. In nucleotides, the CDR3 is TGTGCCAGCAGCTCCCGCGTGGGCGGGGGAGAGACCCAGTACTTC. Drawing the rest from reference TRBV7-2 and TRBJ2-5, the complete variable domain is GAGVSQSPSNKVTEKGKDVELRCDPISGHTALYWYRQSLGQGLEFLIYFQGNSAPDKSGLPSDRFSAERTGGSVSTLTIQRTQQEDSAVYLCASSSRVGGGETQYFGPGTRLLVL.

DNA for the CDR3: TGCGCCAGCAGCCACGGGTGGGGACGGACCGGGGAGCTGTTTTTT. It encodes CASSHGWGRTGELFF. V and J are TRBV4-1 and TRBJ2-2, with D perhaps being TRBD1 or TRBD2 (5 bases each). CDR1 and CDR2 (germline): MGHRA, YSYEKL. The CDR3 runs to 15 residues. The germline V and J ends were trimmed by 3 bases and 5 bases, with 13 bases remaining between them.

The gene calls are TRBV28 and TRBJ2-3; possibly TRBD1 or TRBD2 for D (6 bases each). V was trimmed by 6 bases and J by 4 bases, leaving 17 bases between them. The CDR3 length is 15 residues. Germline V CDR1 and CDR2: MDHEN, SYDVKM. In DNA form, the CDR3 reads TGTGCCAGCAGCCCCGGGGGCGCAAGGGCAGATACGCAGTATTTT. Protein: CASSPGGARADTQYF.

The CDR3 region is CASSSVTGTNNYGYTF. CDR3 bases: TGTGCCAGCAGTTCGGTGACAGGGACAAATAACTATGGCTACACCTTC. The genes are TRBV27 and TRBJ1-2; 7 nucleotides line up with TRBD1. The CDR3 spans 16 residues. V was pared by 4 bases and J by 1 base, with 9 bases of the junction left unmatched. Looked up from germline, CDR1 is MNHEY and CDR2 is SMNVEV (reference sequence).